What follows describes a single T cell receptor beta chain. Some 30,000 T cell genomes, or about 200 ng DNA, went into the sorted-subset replicate PCRs. Assay: immunoSEQ multiplex PCR; the TCRdb copy retains only in-frame clones and omits some. The sample carries some 200,000 clones, about 93% recorded once. V shed 4 bases, J shed 15 bases, and the junction held 13 bases outside the gene matches. In germline, CDR1 is SGHNT, CDR2 YYREEE (reference sequence). This CDR3 comprises 13 residues. This specimen belongs to a study of shared clonotypes between healthy human individuals. CD45RA-negative memory and CD45RA+ naive subsets were split from the CD4+ cells.

This rearrangement joins TRBV5-4 to TRBJ1-3; 7 nucleotides match TRBD1. The specimen sequenced was naive CD4+ T cells sorted from blood. Regarding subset: CD45RA+ positively selected. This TCR derives from a woman under 40 in good health. The CDR3 region has the DNA TGTGCCAGCAGCCGAGGGGCTACAGGGGCGACATATTTT. As protein: CASSRGATGATYF.